This entry concerns a single T cell receptor (beta chain). Its antigen remains unknown. The CDR3 loop spans 16 amino acids. In germline, CDR1 is KGHDR, CDR2 SFDVKD. This sample stems from a study of T cells expressing NK-cell markers. Study in general: From sorted CD3+CD56+NKG2C+, CD3+CD56+NKG2C- and CD3+CD56-NKG2C+ T cells came the TCR beta repertoires. The authors sequenced eight donors, of whom seven were HCMV-seropositive and one was seronegative. Study-wide findings and caveats: Over 5 donors had dominant NKG2C+ clonotypes that comprised roughly 1.0-7.0% of their CD8+ T cells.

Production of TCR beta cDNA relied on 5'RACE template switching with UMIs. TCRdb reprocessed the 5' RACE reads, keeping one entry per CDR3 protein, no DNA. The sample is made up of more than 20,000 distinct CDR3 sequences, and the top ten hold about 57% of it. The sample comprised blood T cells: a sorted CD56 or NKG2C T cell subset, CD4+ or CD8+ T cells, or bulk PBMC T cells (not recorded which). This TCR derives from a man aged 18-75 years in good health. The chain has TRBV24-1 and TRBJ2-1; TCRdb selects TRBD2, and the lack of DNA leaves this call unchecked. CDR3: CATSAAISGHYNEQFF.